Listed below are T cell receptor beta chains from one sample, sequenced in a study of T cells in Graves' hyperthyroidism and ophthalmopathy. TCRdb processed the multiplex PCR reads anew with MiXCR; each CDR3 protein has one entry. This sample has 600,000 to 650,000 distinct CDR3 sequences, with roughly 17% found just once. The source material was blood. Every receptor here comes from a woman in her thirties with Graves' hyperthyroidism. CDR3s include the opening cysteine and the closing phenylalanine or tryptophan. The order of the fields is D gene, J gene, clone size, V gene, CDR3 protein, CDR3 DNA. A D gene is named only where the DNA matches it firmly. Some rows have no size entry. The others give once, few or many, or a class for an expanded clone.

>TRBD1|TRBJ1-5|many|TRBV28
CASFTRGRGPNQPQHF
TGTGCCAGCTTCACCCGGGGCAGGGGGCCTAATCAGCCCCAGCATTTT
>-|TRBJ1-5|-|TRBV19
CASSILGAQDNQPQHF
TGTGCCAGTAGTATTCTCGGGGCGCAGGACAATCAGCCCCAGCATTTT
>-|TRBJ2-2|-|TRBV27
CASSLRAGDANTGELFF
TGTGCCAGCAGTTTGAGGGCTGGGGACGCGAACACCGGGGAGCTGTTTTTT
>TRBD2|TRBJ2-4|many|TRBV5-6
CASSLEGPFSGSVNIQYF
TGTGCCAGCAGCTTGGAAGGCCCTTTTAGCGGGAGTGTGAACATTCAGTACTTC
>-|TRBJ1-5|many|TRBV7-2
CASSLGLENQPQHF
TGTGCCAGCAGCTTAGGGCTTGAAAATCAGCCCCAGCATTTT
>TRBD2|TRBJ2-3|many|TRBV6-1
CATANRREGTDTQYF
TGTGCCACCGCTAACAGGCGGGAGGGCACAGATACGCAGTATTTT
>-|TRBJ1-2|many|TRBV9
CASSPTGGTDNYGYTF
TGTGCCAGCAGCCCGACGGGGGGGACTGACAACTATGGCTACACCTTC
>-|TRBJ2-1|many|TRBV11-2
CASSLDRYPRGEAEQFF
TGTGCCAGCAGCTTAGACCGATACCCAAGGGGCGAGGCTGAGCAGTTCTTC
>-|TRBJ2-3|many|TRBV7-8
CASSLVSGPDTQYF
TGTGCCAGCAGCTTAGTCTCGGGTCCAGATACGCAGTATTTT
>-|TRBJ2-7|-|TRBV4-2
CASSQSPRGSYEQYF
TGTGCCAGCAGCCAGTCCCCCCGGGGTTCCTACGAGCAGTACTTC
>TRBD2|TRBJ2-7|few|TRBV20-1
CSAPRTSGNYEQYF
TGCAGTGCCCCGAGGACTAGCGGGAATTACGAGCAGTACTTC
>-|TRBJ2-5|few|TRBV14
CASSMTTDQETQYF
TGTGCCAGCAGCATGACGACAGACCAAGAGACCCAGTACTTC
>TRBD2|TRBJ2-3|many|TRBV5-1
CASRGLGVATDTQYF
TGCGCCAGCAGGGGACTAGGGGTAGCCACAGATACGCAGTATTTT
>TRBD2|TRBJ2-1|many|TRBV28
CASSITESGAHEQFF
TGTGCCAGCAGTATAACAGAAAGCGGGGCCCATGAGCAGTTCTTC
>-|TRBJ1-4|-|TRBV30
CAWSVGGFPSTNEKLFF
TGTGCCTGGAGTGTAGGGGGGTTCCCCTCAACTAATGAAAAACTGTTTTTT
>-|TRBJ1-5|many|TRBV2
CASSEQGRNQPQHF
TGTGCCAGCAGTGAACAGGGACGCAATCAGCCCCAGCATTTT